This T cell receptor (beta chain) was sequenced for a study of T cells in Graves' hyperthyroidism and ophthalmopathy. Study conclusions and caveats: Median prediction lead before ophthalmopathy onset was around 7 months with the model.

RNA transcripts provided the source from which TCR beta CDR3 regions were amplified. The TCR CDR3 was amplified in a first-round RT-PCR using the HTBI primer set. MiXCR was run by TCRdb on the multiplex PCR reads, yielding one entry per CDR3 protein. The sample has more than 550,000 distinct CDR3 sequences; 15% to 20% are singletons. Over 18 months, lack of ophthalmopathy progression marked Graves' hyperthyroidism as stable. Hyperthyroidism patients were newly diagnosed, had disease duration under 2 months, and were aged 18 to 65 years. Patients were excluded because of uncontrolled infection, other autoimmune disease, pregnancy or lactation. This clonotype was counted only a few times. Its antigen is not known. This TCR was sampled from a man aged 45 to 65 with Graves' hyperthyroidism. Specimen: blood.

The CDR3 reads CASSRTSGGTNEQFF. The CDR3 DNA reads as TGTGCCAGCAGCCGGACTAGCGGGGGGACAAATGAGCAGTTCTTC. The rearrangement uses TRBV13 and TRBJ2-1; 14 bases fit TRBD2. V lost 5 bases to trimming and J lost 7 bases; unmatched junction nucleotides: 4. Germline lookup yields CDR1 PRHDT and CDR2 FYEKMQ (reference sequence). The length of the CDR3 is 15 residues.